The 2 T cell receptor beta chains reported below all come from one sample, sequenced in a study of T cell responses to AZD1222 COVID-19 vaccine. TCRdb's table, derived via immunoSEQ multiplex PCR, lists solely in-frame clones and lacks some. This table holds 65,000 to 100,000 clones, less than 95% found once. The sample was peripheral blood, taken 28 days after the second AZD1222 dose. These receptors came from an adult who received the AZD1222 COVID-19 vaccine.

This clone has only one observation. This rearrangement joins TRBV6-1 to TRBJ1-1, with D tentatively TRBD1 (5 bases). Trimming took 3 bases from V and 3 from J, leaving 11 bases between them. CDR3 size: 14 residues. Germline V CDR1 and CDR2: MNHNS, SASEGT. The CDR3 region has the DNA TGTGCCAGCAGTGAGTCGCAGGGATACACTGAAGCTTTCTTT. Encoded protein: CASSESQGYTEAFF.

This chain uses TRBV30 with TRBJ1-5, with unresolved D. V dropped 0 bases and J dropped 0 bases, with 9 bases sitting between them. The V gene's germline CDR1 is GTSNPN and CDR2 SVGIG (reference sequence). CDR3 size: 15 residues. CDR3 nucleotides: TGTGCCTGGAGTGTGCGTGTTGGTAGCAATCAGCCCCAGCATTTT. Its translation: CAWSVRVGSNQPQHF.